These 27 T cell receptor beta chains were all obtained from the same sample, sequenced in a study of blood T cell repertoires in COVID-19. Some clones are missing from TCRdb's copy, which holds only in-frame ones; the method was immunoSEQ multiplex PCR. The data contain roughly 100,000 clones, roughly 87% of them singletons. Sequencing input: peripheral blood. The source of these receptors is a man in his fifties in a cohort sampled during active COVID-19.

The chain uses TRBV3-1 (or the pseudogene TRBV3-2) and TRBJ2-1; 8 bases fit TRBD2. This CDR3 contains 15 residues. V dropped 6 bases and J dropped 4; count of bases not matched to a gene: 8. Germline CDR1 is LGHDT and CDR2 is YNNKEL (reference sequence). CDR3 nucleotides: TGTGCCAGCAGAAACTCGGGGGGGCGTTACAATGAGCAGTTCTTC. Residues: CASRNSGGRYNEQFF.

The chain recombines TRBV7-2 with TRBJ2-1; tentatively, D is TRBD2 (5 bases). The CDR3 spans 13 residues. Germline V lookup: CDR1 SGHTA, CDR2 FQGNSA. Trimming took off 3 bases at V and 5 bases at J, with 8 bases between the two ends. In nucleotides, the CDR3 is TGTGCCAGCAGCTTCGGACTTAACAATGAGCAGTTCTTC. It encodes CASSFGLNNEQFF. Based on the CDR3 plus reference TRBV7-2 and TRBJ2-1, the full variable domain is GAGVSQSPSNKVTEKGKDVELRCDPISGHTALYWYRQSLGQGLEFLIYFQGNSAPDKSGLPSDRFSAERTGGSVSTLTIQRTQQEDSAVYLCASSFGLNNEQFFGPGTRLTVL.

The chain combines TRBV19 with TRBJ2-7; perhaps TRBD1 as D (5 bases). CDR1 is LNHDA, CDR2 SQIVND, per germline (reference sequence). The CDR3 sequence is 13 residues long. Trimming stripped 6 bases from V and 3 bases from J, with 12 bases between. The CDR3 loop reads CASSPDRNYEQYF. CDR3 coding DNA: TGTGCCAGTAGCCCTGACAGAAACTACGAGCAGTACTTC.

The V call is TRBV29-1, the J call TRBJ1-3; no clear D gene. Germline loops: CDR1 SQVTM, CDR2 ANQGSEA. CDR3 length equals 11 residues. V dropped 4 bases and J dropped 4 bases, with 5 bases sitting between them. The CDR3 loop is CSVAGGNTIYF. CDR3 nucleotide sequence: TGCAGCGTTGCAGGCGGAAACACCATATATTTT.

This sequence joins TRBV7-9 and TRBJ2-6, with D possibly matching TRBD2 (5 bases). The CDR3 is 17 amino acids. From germline, CDR1 is SEHNR and CDR2 FQNEAQ (reference sequence). The ends were cut back, 1 base at V and 2 bases at J, with 12 bases in the middle. The CDR3: CASSLGNGGPGANVLTF. As DNA, the CDR3 is TGTGCCAGCAGCTTAGGTAATGGCGGGCCTGGGGCCAACGTCCTGACTTTC. Complete variable domain (other parts from reference TRBV7-9 and TRBJ2-6): DTGVSQNPRHKITKRGQNVTFRCDPISEHNRLYWYRQTLGQGPEFLTYFQNEAQLEKSRLLSDRFSAERPKGSFSTLEIQRTEQGDSAMYLCASSLGNGGPGANVLTFGAGSRLTVL.

V usage is TRBV6-6 and J usage is TRBJ1-6; D remains ambiguous. There are 13 residues in the CDR3. The ends were cut back, 4 bases at V and 7 bases at J, with 8 bases in the middle. Per the germline V gene, CDR1 is MNHNY and CDR2 is SVGAGI (reference sequence). The CDR3 loop reads CASSSSLNSPLHF. CDR3 nucleotide sequence: TGTGCCAGCAGTTCGAGCCTAAATTCACCCCTCCACTTT.

The rearrangement links TRBV28 to TRBJ1-2, with no clear D. CDR1 is MDHEN and CDR2 is SYDVKM in the germline V gene. This CDR3 is 13 amino acids long. The germline V and J ends were trimmed by 2 bases and 7 bases, with 11 bases remaining between them. In DNA, the CDR3 is TGTGCCAGCAGTTTACCTGGGCTCTTTGGCTACACCTTC. It codes for CASSLPGLFGYTF.

The chain employs TRBV6-2 or TRBV6-3 and TRBJ1-5, with D hard to call. Trimming stripped 6 bases from V and 6 bases from J, with 18 bases between. Germline assignment: CDR1 MNHEY and CDR2 SVGEGT. This CDR3 contains 15 residues. Here the CDR3 reads CASSHSTVGGQPQHF. The DNA for the CDR3 is TGTGCCAGCAGCCACTCCACGGTTGGTGGTCAGCCCCAGCATTTT.

The chain links TRBV18 to TRBJ2-1; weak D call: TRBD1 (5 bases). The V and J ends lost 2 bases and 5 bases respectively, with 10 bases between them. The CDR3 loop spans 14 amino acids. Looked up from germline, CDR1 is KGHSH and CDR2 is LQKENI. CDR3 region: CASSPRTGNNEQFF. CDR3 sequence (DNA): TGTGCCAGCTCACCAAGAACAGGTAACAATGAGCAGTTCTTC.

CDR3 sequence reads: CASLKTTSRRQETQYF. As DNA, the CDR3 is TGTGCCAGCCTGAAAACGACTAGTCGGAGGCAAGAGACCCAGTACTTC. The chain recombines TRBV2 with TRBJ2-5, with D tentatively TRBD2 (6 bases). Looked up from germline, CDR1 is SNHLY and CDR2 is FYNNEI. This CDR3 comprises 16 residues. The germline V and J ends were trimmed by 8 bases and 2 bases, with 21 bases remaining between them.

The chain employs TRBV28 and TRBJ2-2, with 10 bases that match TRBD1. CDR1 and CDR2 from the germline V gene are MDHEN and SYDVKM. V was clipped by 3 bases and J by 6 bases; unmatched bases: 1. This CDR3 region has 14 residues. Here the CDR3 reads CASSLGQGPGELFF. The CDR3 DNA is TGTGCCAGCAGTTTGGGACAGGGGCCCGGGGAGCTGTTTTTT.

In this sample, this clone turned up once. The gene calls are TRBV5-6 and TRBJ2-1; 11 positions match TRBD2. V gave up 2 bases and J gave up 7 bases; unmatched junction bases: 5. The CDR3 contains 15 residues. Germline CDR1 reads SGHDT; CDR2 reads YYEEEE. The CDR3 DNA sequence: TGTGCCAGCAGCTTCTTAGCGGGGGGGAATAATGAGCAGTTCTTC. Translated, it gives CASSFLAGGNNEQFF.

The gene calls are TRBV10-3 and TRBJ2-3, with TRBD1 as a possible D gene (6 bases). Per germline, CDR1 ENHRY and CDR2 SYGVKD. Trimming pared 10 bases from V and 0 bases from J, leaving 8 bases between. The CDR3 is 12 residues long. This CDR3 is CATGQSTDTQYF. DNA of the CDR3: TGTGCCACCGGACAGAGCACAGATACGCAGTATTTT.

This sequence joins TRBV28 and TRBJ1-2; TRBD1 is a possible D gene (5 bases). Trimming removed 5 bases at V and 6 bases at J, with 22 bases between. CDR1 is MDHEN and CDR2 is SYDVKM in the germline V gene. This CDR3 spans 16 amino acids. The CDR3 nucleotides read TGTGCCAGCAGTGTTGTCCCCTCAGGGATCCCTAATGGCTACACCTTC. Translating gives CASSVVPSGIPNGYTF.

CDR3 in amino acids: CASSSQGLAGAIYNEQFF. In DNA, the CDR3 is TGTGCCAGCAGTTCGCAAGGACTAGCGGGGGCCATCTACAATGAGCAGTTCTTC. V usage is TRBV6-2 or TRBV6-3 and J usage is TRBJ2-1; the match to TRBD2 covers 13 bases. The CDR3 covers 18 residues. Per germline, CDR1 MNHEY and CDR2 SVGEGT. The trim removed 4 bases at V and 3 bases at J, leaving 9 bases unmatched.

The V gene is TRBV7-3, the J gene TRBJ2-3; 9 bases align to TRBD1. This CDR3 is built from 16 residues. Unmatched junction bases numbered 14, after V lost 5 bases and J lost 8 bases. Looked up from germline, CDR1 is SGHTA and CDR2 is FQGTGA. CDR3 sequence reads: CASSQGPQGALSTQYF. CDR3 in DNA: TGTGCCAGCAGCCAAGGCCCACAGGGGGCCTTATCTACGCAGTATTTT.

This rearrangement joins TRBV9 to TRBJ2-5, with TRBD2 as a possible D gene (5 bases). V was trimmed by 0 bases and J by 5 bases, leaving 11 bases between them. CDR3 length equals 14 residues. Germline V gene sequence: CDR1 SGDLS, CDR2 YYNGEE. The DNA for the CDR3 is TGTGCCAGCAGCGTAGGCGGGCTGAGGGAGACCCAGTACTTC. This encodes CASSVGGLRETQYF. Using reference TRBV9 and TRBJ2-5 for the parts outside the CDR3, the full variable domain is DSGVTQTPKHLITATGQRVTLRCSPRSGDLSVYWYQQSLDQGLQFLIQYYNGEERAKGNILERFSAQQFPDLHSELNLSSLELGDSALYFCASSVGGLRETQYFGPGTRLLVL.

The gene calls are TRBV11-2 and TRBJ1-2, with D perhaps TRBD1 (5 bases). Germline V CDR1 and CDR2: SGHAT, FQNNGV. The CDR3 spans 15 residues. V lost 5 bases, J lost 4 bases, and 17 bases lay in between. The CDR3, as DNA: TGTGCCAGCAGCCCGACGTGGGGGGGGACCTATGGCTACACCTTC. Protein sequence: CASSPTWGGTYGYTF.

The rearrangement uses TRBV5-8 and TRBJ2-3; TRBD2 agrees at 8 bases. CDR3 length: 14 residues. The germline CDR1 and CDR2 sequences are SGHTS and YDEGEE. J was trimmed by 2 bases and V by 7 bases; bases with no gene match: 6. The CDR3 region is CASQRGPNTDTQYF. The DNA of the CDR3 is TGTGCCAGCCAGCGGGGGCCCAACACAGATACGCAGTATTTT.

The chain recombines TRBV6-2 or TRBV6-3 with TRBJ2-7; 10 nucleotides line up with TRBD2. Germline loops: CDR1 MNHEY, CDR2 SVGEGT. Trimming removed 4 bases from V and 3 bases from J; junction bases left unmatched: 12. This CDR3 contains 17 residues. The CDR3 DNA reads TGTGCCAGCAGTTCGCCTCGGCTAGCGGGGGTCCACTACGAGCAGTACTTC. It translates to CASSSPRLAGVHYEQYF.

The chain is built from TRBV6-5 and TRBJ2-5, with D perhaps matching TRBD2 (6 bases). The germline gives CDR1 MNHEY, CDR2 SVGAGI. The CDR3 sequence is 14 residues long. The V end lost 4 bases, the J end lost 7 bases, and 16 bases lay between the germline ends. CDR3 residues: CASSSGTGAGTQYF. Written as DNA, the CDR3 is TGTGCCAGCAGTTCCGGGACCGGAGCGGGGACCCAGTACTTC.

This chain connects TRBV2 to TRBJ1-1, with a tentative D call TRBD1 (6 bases). The germline V gene encodes CDR1 SNHLY and CDR2 FYNNEI. V lost 7 bases to trimming and J lost 3 bases, with 15 bases between them. The length of the CDR3 is 14 residues. CDR3 nucleotides: TGTGCCAGCATAGGGGGAGGGTCGGACACTGAAGCTTTCTTT. It yields the protein CASIGGGSDTEAFF. The whole variable domain, remainder taken from reference TRBV2 and TRBJ1-1, is EPEVTQTPSHQVTQMGQEVILRCVPISNHLYFYWYRQILGQKVEFLVSFYNNEISEKSEIFDDQFSVERPDGSNFTLKIRSTKLEDSAMYFCASIGGGSDTEAFFGQGTRLTVV.

This clone was detected once. The V gene is TRBV4-1, the J gene TRBJ1-2; no clear D gene. The CDR3 runs 14 residues. V shed 6 bases and J shed 6 bases, with 17 bases lying between them. Germline CDR1 reads MGHRA; CDR2 reads YSYEKL. CDR3 DNA sequence: TGCGCCAGCAGTCCAACCGGTTTTTCGAATGGCTACACCTTC. Protein product: CASSPTGFSNGYTF.

This CDR3 reads CATSSRGADTQYF. CDR3 bases: TGTGCCACCAGCAGTAGGGGCGCAGATACGCAGTATTTT. This chain links TRBV15 with TRBJ2-3; TRBD1 might be the D (5 bases). Per germline, CDR1 LNHNV and CDR2 YYDKDF (reference sequence). V gave up 3 bases and J gave up 4 bases, with 8 bases separating them. The CDR3 runs to 13 residues.

The V gene is TRBV28, the J gene TRBJ1-4; D gene unclear. The V end lost 10 bases, the J end lost 7 bases, and 22 bases lay between the germline ends. The CDR3 has 15 amino acids. Germline-derived CDR1 and CDR2 are MDHEN and SYDVKM. CDR3 region: CATLAYSGGFEKLFF. Written as DNA, the CDR3 is TGTGCCACCCTAGCGTACAGCGGCGGTTTTGAAAAACTGTTTTTT.

J is TRBJ1-3 and V is TRBV18; 9 bases line up with TRBD1. V gave up 4 bases and J gave up 3 bases; unmatched junction bases: 16. Germline assignment: CDR1 KGHSH and CDR2 LQKENI. This CDR3 contains 19 residues. CDR3 in DNA: TGTGCCAGCTCACGTGCTTTTCAGGCGGGACAGGGTCGTGGAAACACCATATATTTT. Translated: CASSRAFQAGQGRGNTIYF.

J is TRBJ2-2 and V is TRBV19; 7 bases fit TRBD1. The CDR3 totals 16 residues. The germline V gene encodes CDR1 LNHDA and CDR2 SQIVND (reference sequence). Germline trimming cut 8 bases from V and 4 bases from J; bases unmatched to any gene: 13. The CDR3 DNA is TGTGCCAGTGAGCCGACAGTAGGGGGCGGCACCGGGGAGCTGTTTTTT. Its protein is CASEPTVGGGTGELFF.